The source of this TCR beta chain is a study of shared clonotypes between healthy human individuals. This clone is a singleton in its sample. As yet, its antigen is unknown. Study results and limitations: Naive CD4 clonotypes overlapped across a few donors at roughly 5%. Only blood was sampled; tissue repertoires likely differ. Since donors were few, the genetic and exposure-history diversity represented was limited.

The CDR3 is made up of 11 amino acids. Trimming shortened V by 2 bases and J by 8 bases, and 4 bases separated the two germline ends. Germline CDR1 MDHEN, CDR2 SYDVKM. The protocol was immunoSEQ multiplex PCR, while the TCRdb copy is restricted to in-frame clones and leaves out a portion. The sample contains 550,000 to 650,000 clones, about 96% of which appear only once. CD45RO negativity and positive selection for CCR7 defined naive CD8 cells, a population that excluded terminally differentiated effector memory CD45RA+ cells. Sequencing used naive CD8+ T cells sorted from blood. This sequence originates from a woman aged 25 to 39 in good health. The gene calls are TRBV28 and TRBJ2-1; D is uncertain. CDR3 amino acids: CASSLTDEQFF. CDR3 sequence (DNA): TGTGCCAGCAGTTTAACCGATGAGCAGTTCTTC.